The 14 T cell receptor beta chains below all came from one sample that was sequenced in a study of T cell responses to AZD1222 COVID-19 vaccine. TCRdb's table, derived via immunoSEQ multiplex PCR, lists solely in-frame clones and lacks some. The sample holds around 100,000 clones, 92% seen once. This material consisted of peripheral blood, taken on day 0 of AZD1222 vaccination. The receptor set was obtained from an adult in good health.

The chain links TRBV6-2 or TRBV6-3 to TRBJ2-7; 7 nucleotides match TRBD1. The CDR3 is 12 residues long. Looked up from germline, CDR1 is MNHEY and CDR2 is SVGEGT. The V segment lost 5 bases and the J segment 4 bases; nucleotides outside the gene matches: 2. The CDR3 loop is CASSRQGYEQYF. In DNA, the CDR3 is TGTGCCAGCAGTCGACAGGGTTACGAGCAGTACTTC.

J is TRBJ2-1 and V is TRBV28; perhaps TRBD2 as D (5 bases). This CDR3 spans 14 amino acids. The germline CDR1 and CDR2 sequences are MDHEN and SYDVKM. Trimming pared 1 base from V and 8 bases from J, leaving 12 bases between. The CDR3 DNA is TGTGCCAGCAGTTTATCGGCTAGCCGGCATGAGCAGTTCTTC. It specifies CASSLSASRHEQFF.

The chain couples TRBV4-3 to TRBJ2-3; 11 bases line up with TRBD2. Germline values: CDR1 LGHNA, CDR2 YSLEER. This CDR3 region has 16 residues. The V and J ends lost 0 bases and 4 bases, in that order; junction bases with no gene match: 3. DNA of the CDR3: TGCGCCAGCAGCCAAGAGCTAGCGGGAGGAGCAGATACGCAGTATTTT. Protein product: CASSQELAGGADTQYF.

Points on this clone: Other nucleotide sequences from this sample produce the same CDR3. The chain links TRBV7-2 to TRBJ2-7, with no clear D. Germline assignment: CDR1 SGHTA and CDR2 FQGNSA. With 0 bases removed from V and 0 bases from J, the gap between germline ends came to 6 bases. CDR3 length equals 14 residues. CDR3 in DNA: TGTGCCAGCAGCTTAGCGCGCAACTCCTACGAGCAGTACTTC. Translating gives CASSLARNSYEQYF.

The chain combines TRBV6-5 with TRBJ1-2; D is unclear. Trimming removed 6 bases from V and 8 bases from J, with 19 bases in between. Germline CDR1 and CDR2: MNHEY and SVGAGI. The CDR3 totals 14 residues. DNA for the CDR3: TGTGCCAGCAGCCCACCTCGGGCCATAGGGGGCTACACCTTC. Residues: CASSPPRAIGGYTF.

V is TRBV28 and J is TRBJ2-2, with D possibly matching TRBD2 (5 bases). The CDR3 spans 15 residues. V was cut by 3 bases and J by 9 bases, with 17 bases left in between. The V gene's germline CDR1 is MDHEN and CDR2 SYDVKM. The chain's CDR3 is CASSFLAAGGRELFF. CDR3 DNA sequence: TGTGCCAGCAGTTTCCTAGCTGCAGGAGGCCGGGAGCTGTTTTTT.

This clone was detected once. J is TRBJ1-3 and V is TRBV28; no clear D gene. Germline CDR1 is MDHEN and CDR2 is SYDVKM. The CDR3 has 15 residues. The V gene lost 6 bases and the J gene lost 1 base, with 13 bases spanning the gap. The CDR3 DNA reads TGTGCCAGCAGCCCAGATACAGTATCTGGAAACACCATATATTTT. This sequence encodes CASSPDTVSGNTIYF. Drawing the rest from reference TRBV28 and TRBJ1-3, the complete variable domain is DVKVTQSSRYLVKRTGEKVFLECVQDMDHENMFWYRQDPGLGLRLIYFSYDVKMKEKGDIPEGYSVSREKKERFSLILESASTNQTSMYLCASSPDTVSGNTIYFGEGSWLTVV.

This rearrangement joins TRBV10-3 to TRBJ1-3, with 7 bases identical to TRBD1. V dropped 2 bases and J dropped 0; count of bases not matched to a gene: 7. From germline, CDR1 is ENHRY and CDR2 SYGVKD. There are 17 residues in the CDR3. The CDR3 coding sequence is TGTGCCATCAGTGAGGGGACAGCCTACGACTCTGGAAACACCATATATTTT. Protein: CAISEGTAYDSGNTIYF.

The chain has TRBV14 and TRBJ1-6; D perhaps matches TRBD1 (6 bases). Germline CDR1 reads SGHDN; CDR2 reads FVKESK. The V end was cut by 4 bases, the J end by 13 bases, with 14 bases between. The CDR3 totals 13 residues. Here the CDR3 reads CASSPTRGSPLHF. CDR3 bases: TGTGCCAGCAGCCCCACAAGGGGGAGTCCCCTCCACTTT. The whole variable domain, remainder taken from reference TRBV14 and TRBJ1-6, is EAGVTQFPSHSVIEKGQTVTLRCDPISGHDNLYWYRRVMGKEIKFLLHFVKESKQDESGMPNNRFLAERTGGTYSTLKVQPAELEDSGVYFCASSPTRGSPLHFGNGTRLTVT.

This chain joins TRBV28 and TRBJ2-1; D possibly matches TRBD1 or TRBD2 (5 bases each). CDR1 MDHEN and CDR2 SYDVKM come from the germline V gene. V was trimmed by 2 bases and J by 3 bases, leaving 17 bases between them. CDR3 size: 17 residues. CDR3 coding DNA: TGTGCCAGCAGTTTAGTTTCGGGGCTGGGCAACTACAATGAGCAGTTCTTC. It translates to CASSLVSGLGNYNEQFF.

V gene TRBV30 combines with J gene TRBJ1-6, with D perhaps TRBD1 (5 bases). V was shortened by 3 bases and J by 7 bases, with 7 bases between the two germline ends. Germline loops: CDR1 GTSNPN, CDR2 SVGIG (reference sequence). The CDR3 has 12 amino acids. The CDR3 region has the DNA TGTGCCTGGAGCAACAGGAATTCACCCCTCCACTTT. Residues: CAWSNRNSPLHF.

The chain employs TRBV18 and TRBJ2-1; 13 bases agree with TRBD2. The germline V gene encodes CDR1 KGHSH and CDR2 LQKENI. The CDR3 is made up of 15 amino acids. J lost 7 bases, V lost 3 bases, and 3 bases had no gene match. The CDR3 sequence: CASSPGTSGTNEQFF. CDR3 nucleotide sequence: TGTGCCAGCTCACCTGGGACTAGCGGGACAAATGAGCAGTTCTTC.

The V and J genes are TRBV7-6 and TRBJ2-7; 9 bases agree with TRBD1. This CDR3 is 15 amino acids long. V lost 5 bases to trimming and J lost 0 bases; unmatched junction nucleotides: 5. Germline assignment: CDR1 SGHVS and CDR2 FNYEAQ. The CDR3 bases are TGTGCCAGCAGCACCCGGGACAGGGACTCCTACGAGCAGTACTTC. It specifies CASSTRDRDSYEQYF.

The V gene is TRBV28, the J gene TRBJ2-1; TRBD2 matches 12 bases. Germline V gene data show CDR1 as MDHEN and CDR2 as SYDVKM. CDR3 length: 20 amino acids. V was pared by 8 bases and J by 5 bases, with 22 bases of the junction left unmatched. In DNA form, the CDR3 reads TGTGCCAGCCCCCCTCCGTGGCTAGCGGGAGGGCCGAGCTACAACAATGAGCAGTTCTTC. Translating it yields CASPPPWLAGGPSYNNEQFF.